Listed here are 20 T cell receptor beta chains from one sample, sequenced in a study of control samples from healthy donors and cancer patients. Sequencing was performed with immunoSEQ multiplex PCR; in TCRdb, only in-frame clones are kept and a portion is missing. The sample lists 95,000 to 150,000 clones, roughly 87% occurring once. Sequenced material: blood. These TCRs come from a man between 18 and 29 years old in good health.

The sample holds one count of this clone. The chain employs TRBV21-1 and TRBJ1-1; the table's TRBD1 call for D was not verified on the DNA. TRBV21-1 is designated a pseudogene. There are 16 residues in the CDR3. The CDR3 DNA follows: TGTGCCAGCAGCAAGTGTCCAGGGACACCTAACACTGAAGCTTTCTTT. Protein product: CASSKCPGTPNTEAFF.

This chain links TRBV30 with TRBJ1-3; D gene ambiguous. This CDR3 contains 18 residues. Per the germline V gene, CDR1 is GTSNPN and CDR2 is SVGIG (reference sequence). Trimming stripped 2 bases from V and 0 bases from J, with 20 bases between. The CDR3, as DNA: TGTGCCTGGAGTCCGTTAGGACGGACGAGCTCCTCTGGAAACACCATATATTTT. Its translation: CAWSPLGRTSSSGNTIYF.

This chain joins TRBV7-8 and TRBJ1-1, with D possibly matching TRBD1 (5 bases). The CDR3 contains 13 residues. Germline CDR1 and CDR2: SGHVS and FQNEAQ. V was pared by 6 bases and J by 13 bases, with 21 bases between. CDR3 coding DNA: TGTGCCAGCAGACGCGACAGATCGGGAGAGGATTTCTTT. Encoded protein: CASRRDRSGEDFF.

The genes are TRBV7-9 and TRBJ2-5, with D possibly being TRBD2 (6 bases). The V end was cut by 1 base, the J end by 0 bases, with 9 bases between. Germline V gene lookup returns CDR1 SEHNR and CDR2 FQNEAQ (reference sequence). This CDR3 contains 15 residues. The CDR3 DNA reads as TGTGCCAGCAGCTTAGAGAGCGGGCACCAAGAGACCCAGTACTTC. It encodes CASSLESGHQETQYF.

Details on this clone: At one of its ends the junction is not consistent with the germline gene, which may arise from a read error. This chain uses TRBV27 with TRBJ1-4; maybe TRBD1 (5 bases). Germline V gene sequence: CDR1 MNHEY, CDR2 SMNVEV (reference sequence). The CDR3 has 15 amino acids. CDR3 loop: CAGSLRRGSEEKLFF. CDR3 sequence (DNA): TGTGCCGGCAGTTTAAGGAGGGGCTCAGAGGAAAAACTGTTTTTT.

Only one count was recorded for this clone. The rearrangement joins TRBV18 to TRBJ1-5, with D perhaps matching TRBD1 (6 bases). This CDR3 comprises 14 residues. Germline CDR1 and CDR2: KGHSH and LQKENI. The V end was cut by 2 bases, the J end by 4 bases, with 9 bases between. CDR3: CASSPFGQNQPQHF. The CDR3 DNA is TGTGCCAGCTCACCATTTGGACAGAATCAGCCCCAGCATTTT.

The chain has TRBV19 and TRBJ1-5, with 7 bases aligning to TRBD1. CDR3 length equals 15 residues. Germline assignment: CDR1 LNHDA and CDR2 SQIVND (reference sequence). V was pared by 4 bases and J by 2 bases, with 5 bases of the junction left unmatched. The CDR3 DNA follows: TGTGCCAGTAGTAAGGACAGGTGTGGCAATCAGCCCCAGCATTTT. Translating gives CASSKDRCGNQPQHF. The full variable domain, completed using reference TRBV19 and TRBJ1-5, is DGGITQSPKYLFRKEGQNVTLSCEQNLNHDAMYWYRQDPGQGLRLIYYSQIVNDFQKGDIAEGYSVSREKKESFPLTVTSAQKNPTAFYLCASSKDRCGNQPQHFGDGTRLSIL.

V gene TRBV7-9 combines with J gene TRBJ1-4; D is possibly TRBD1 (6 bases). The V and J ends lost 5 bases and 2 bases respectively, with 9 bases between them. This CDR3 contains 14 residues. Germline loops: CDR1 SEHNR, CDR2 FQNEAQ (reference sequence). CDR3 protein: CASSQGQTNEKLFF. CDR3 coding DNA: TGTGCCAGCAGCCAAGGACAGACTAATGAAAAACTGTTTTTT.

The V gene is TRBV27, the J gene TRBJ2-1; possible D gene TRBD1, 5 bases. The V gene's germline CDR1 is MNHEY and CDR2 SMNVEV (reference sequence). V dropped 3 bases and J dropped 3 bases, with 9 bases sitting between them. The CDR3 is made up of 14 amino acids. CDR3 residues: CASSFGQVYNEQFF. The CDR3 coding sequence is TGTGCCAGCAGTTTCGGACAAGTCTACAATGAGCAGTTCTTC.

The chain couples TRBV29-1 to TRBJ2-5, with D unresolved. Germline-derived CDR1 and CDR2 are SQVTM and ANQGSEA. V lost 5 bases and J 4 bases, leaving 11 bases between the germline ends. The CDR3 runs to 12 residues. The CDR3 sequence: CSVRAAPETQYF. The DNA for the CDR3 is TGCAGCGTTCGGGCGGCCCCAGAGACCCAGTACTTC.

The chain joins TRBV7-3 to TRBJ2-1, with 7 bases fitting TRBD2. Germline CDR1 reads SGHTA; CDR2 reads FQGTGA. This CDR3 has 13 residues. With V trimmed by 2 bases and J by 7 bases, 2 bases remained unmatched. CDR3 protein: CASSLGRANEQFF. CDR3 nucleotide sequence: TGTGCCAGCAGCTTAGGGAGGGCGAATGAGCAGTTCTTC. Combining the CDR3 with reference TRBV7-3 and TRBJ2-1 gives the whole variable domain GAGVSQTPSNKVTEKGKYVELRCDPISGHTALYWYRQSLGQGPEFLIYFQGTGAADDSGLPNDRFFAVRPEGSVSTLKIQRTERGDSAVYLCASSLGRANEQFFGPGTRLTVL.

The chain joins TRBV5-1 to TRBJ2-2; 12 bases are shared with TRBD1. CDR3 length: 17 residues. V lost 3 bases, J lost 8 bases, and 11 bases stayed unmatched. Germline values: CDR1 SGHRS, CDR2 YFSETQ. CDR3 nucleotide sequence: TGCGCCAGCAGCTCCCTACCGGGACAGGGGGCGACTGGGGAGCTGTTTTTT. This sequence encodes CASSSLPGQGATGELFF. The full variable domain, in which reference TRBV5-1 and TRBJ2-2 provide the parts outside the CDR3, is KAGVTQTPRYLIKTRGQQVTLSCSPISGHRSVSWYQQTPGQGLQFLFEYFSETQRNKGNFPGRFSGRQFSNSRSEMNVSTLELGDSALYLCASSSLPGQGATGELFFGEGSRLTVL.

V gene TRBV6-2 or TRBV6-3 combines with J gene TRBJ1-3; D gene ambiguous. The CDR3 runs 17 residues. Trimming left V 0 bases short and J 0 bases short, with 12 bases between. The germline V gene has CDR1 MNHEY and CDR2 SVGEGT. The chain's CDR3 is CASSYSPYSISGNTIYF. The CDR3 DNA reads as TGTGCCAGCAGTTACTCGCCCTACTCAATCTCTGGAAACACCATATATTTT.

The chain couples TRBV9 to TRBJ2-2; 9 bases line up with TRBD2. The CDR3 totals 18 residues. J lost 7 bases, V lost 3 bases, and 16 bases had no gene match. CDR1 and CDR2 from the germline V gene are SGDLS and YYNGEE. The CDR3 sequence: CASSDKSGGRASNGELFF. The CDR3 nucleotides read TGTGCCAGCAGCGACAAATCGGGCGGGAGGGCGAGCAACGGGGAGCTGTTTTTT. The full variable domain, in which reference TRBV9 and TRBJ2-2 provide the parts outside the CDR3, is DSGVTQTPKHLITATGQRVTLRCSPRSGDLSVYWYQQSLDQGLQFLIQYYNGEERAKGNILERFSAQQFPDLHSELNLSSLELGDSALYFCASSDKSGGRASNGELFFGEGSRLTVL.

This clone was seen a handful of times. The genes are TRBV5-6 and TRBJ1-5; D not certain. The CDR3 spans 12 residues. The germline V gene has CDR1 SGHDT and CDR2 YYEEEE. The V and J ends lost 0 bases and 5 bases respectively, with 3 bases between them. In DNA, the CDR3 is TGTGCCAGCAGCTTGGGTGATCAGCCCCAGCATTTT. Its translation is CASSLGDQPQHF.

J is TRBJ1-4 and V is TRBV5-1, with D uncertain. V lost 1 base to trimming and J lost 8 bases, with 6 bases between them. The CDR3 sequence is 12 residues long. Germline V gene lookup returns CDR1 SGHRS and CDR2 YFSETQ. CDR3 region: CASSLSTEKLFF. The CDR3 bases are TGCGCCAGCAGCTTGTCCACCGAAAAACTGTTTTTT.

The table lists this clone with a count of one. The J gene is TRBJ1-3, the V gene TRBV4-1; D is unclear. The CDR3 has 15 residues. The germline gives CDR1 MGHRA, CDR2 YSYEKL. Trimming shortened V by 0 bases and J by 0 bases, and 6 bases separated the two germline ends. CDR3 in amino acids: CASSQDFLSGNTIYF. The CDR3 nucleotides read TGCGCCAGCAGCCAAGATTTTCTCTCTGGAAACACCATATATTTT.

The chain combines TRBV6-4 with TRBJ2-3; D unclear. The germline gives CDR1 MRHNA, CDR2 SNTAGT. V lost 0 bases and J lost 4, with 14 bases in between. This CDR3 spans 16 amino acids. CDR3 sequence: CASSDSYHASPDTQYF. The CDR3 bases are TGTGCCAGCAGTGACTCCTACCACGCTTCGCCAGATACGCAGTATTTT.

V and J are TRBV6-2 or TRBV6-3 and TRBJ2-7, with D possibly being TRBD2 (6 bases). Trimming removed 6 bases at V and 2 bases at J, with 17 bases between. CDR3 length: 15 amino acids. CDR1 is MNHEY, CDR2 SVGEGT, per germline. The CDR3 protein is CASSQPGTSTYEQYF. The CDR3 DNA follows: TGTGCCAGCAGCCAGCCCGGGACTTCGACCTACGAGCAGTACTTC.

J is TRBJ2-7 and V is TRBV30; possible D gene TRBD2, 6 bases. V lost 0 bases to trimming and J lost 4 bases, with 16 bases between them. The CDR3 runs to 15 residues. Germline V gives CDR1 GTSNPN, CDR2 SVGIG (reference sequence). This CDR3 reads CAWSVLEGGVYEQYF. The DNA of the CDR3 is TGTGCCTGGAGTGTACTTGAGGGAGGCGTGTACGAGCAGTACTTC. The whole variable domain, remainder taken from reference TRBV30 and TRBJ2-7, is SQTIHQWPATLVQPVGSPLSLECTVEGTSNPNLYWYRQAAGRGLQLLFYSVGIGQISSEVPQNLSASRPQDRQFILSSKKLLLSDSGFYLCAWSVLEGGVYEQYFGPGTRLTVT.